This T cell receptor beta chain derives from a study of blood T cells in healthy people across ages. It was with a sample-barcoded 5' primer and a J-beta primer mix that a second PCR of roughly 6 to 11 cycles was run. Each CDR3 protein is one row after TCRdb ran MiXCR on the 5' RACE reads. The table shows 1.5 million to 2 million distinct CDR3 sequences, with roughly 30% occurring only once. Study outcomes and limitations: Donor CMV status was unknown, possibly confounding expanded clonotype changes. Naive T cell percentage by flow cytometry tracked strongly with beta diversity.

Of note for this clonotype: Its matching antigen is unknown.

This TCR derives from a woman between 25 and 40 years old in good health. Sequencing input: blood.

The CDR3 DNA is TGTGCCAGCAGTGAAGGCGGACAGACTGGAAACACCATATATTTT. This codes for CASSEGGQTGNTIYF. The V gene is TRBV6-1, the J gene TRBJ1-3; perhaps TRBD1 as D (6 bases). The V gene's germline CDR1 is MNHNS and CDR2 SASEGT. V was cut by 1 base and J by 2 bases, with 9 bases left in between. The CDR3 extends over 15 amino acids.